Presented here are 20 T cell receptor beta chains from one specimen sequenced in a study of blood T cell repertoires in COVID-19. The assay was immunoSEQ multiplex PCR, and TCRdb's table has in-frame clones only and misses some. This sample has over 65,000 clones, with approximately 90% found just once. Sequenced material: peripheral blood. These receptors came from a man in his fifties or sixties with active or convalescent COVID-19.

The rearrangement joins TRBV5-4 to TRBJ1-2; no definite D call. The germline gives CDR1 SGHNT, CDR2 YYREEE (reference sequence). CDR3 size: 15 residues. V shed 5 bases and J shed 5 bases, with 19 bases lying between them. The CDR3 bases are TGTGCCAGCAGAGACCCTCTAAACAGTGTTTATGGCTACACCTTC. Its protein is CASRDPLNSVYGYTF.

This chain joins TRBV5-1 and TRBJ2-2; TRBD1 matches 7 bases. The CDR3 is 14 residues long. Germline V CDR1 and CDR2: SGHRS, YFSETQ. V lost 5 bases, J lost 6 bases, and 7 bases stayed unmatched. CDR3 protein: CASRGNRGPGELFF. The CDR3 nucleotides are TGCGCCAGCAGGGGGAACAGGGGCCCCGGGGAGCTGTTTTTT.

CDR3 residues: CASSLRQGPLETQYF. CDR3 coding DNA: TGTGCCAGCAGCCTAAGACAGGGCCCTTTAGAGACCCAGTACTTC. This sequence joins TRBV7-8 and TRBJ2-5, with 7 positions matching TRBD1. The length of the CDR3 is 15 residues. The ends lost 5 bases at V and 4 bases at J; junction bases unmatched: 10. Germline CDR1 and CDR2: SGHVS and FQNEAQ.

The chain has TRBV6-6 and TRBJ1-1; no clear D gene. The CDR3 spans 13 residues. The germline CDR1 and CDR2 sequences are MNHNY and SVGAGI (reference sequence). V was clipped by 6 bases and J by 0 bases, with 8 bases between them. The CDR3 loop is CASSRQLNTEAFF. The CDR3 DNA reads TGTGCCAGCAGCAGGCAGTTGAACACTGAAGCTTTCTTT.

The rearrangement uses TRBV30 and TRBJ2-2, with D possibly matching TRBD1 (5 bases). The CDR3 spans 15 residues. Germline V lookup: CDR1 GTSNPN, CDR2 SVGIG (reference sequence). Trimming removed 2 bases at V and 5 bases at J, with 15 bases between. CDR3 DNA sequence: TGTGCCTGGAGTAAGAGCAGGGCTGGAACCGGGGAGCTGTTTTTT. Its translation is CAWSKSRAGTGELFF.

The V gene is TRBV27, the J gene TRBJ2-7; D call uncertain. The V end lost 5 bases, the J end lost 2 bases, and 19 bases lay between the germline ends. The CDR3 sequence is 16 residues long. Per the germline V gene, CDR1 is MNHEY and CDR2 is SMNVEV (reference sequence). CDR3 protein: CASSPTHGDLAYEQYF. DNA of the CDR3: TGTGCCAGCAGTCCCACACATGGAGACTTAGCCTACGAGCAGTACTTC.

This chain connects TRBV7-2 to TRBJ2-7, with 10 bases fitting TRBD1. Germline assignment: CDR1 SGHTA and CDR2 FQGNSA. Germline trimming cut 6 bases from V and 4 bases from J; bases unmatched to any gene: 6. There are 14 residues in the CDR3. The CDR3 DNA reads TGTGCCAGCAGTTCCGGGACAGGGGTTTACGAGCAGTACTTC. Translating gives CASSSGTGVYEQYF.

The chain combines TRBV29-1 with TRBJ1-1, with 11 bases identical to TRBD1. V lost 5 bases, J lost 6 bases, and 5 bases stayed unmatched. Per the germline V gene, CDR1 is SQVTM and CDR2 is ANQGSEA. The CDR3 runs 13 residues. The CDR3 DNA is TGCAGCGTTCGCCGGGACAGGGGGTCTGAAGCTTTCTTT. Protein: CSVRRDRGSEAFF.

This clone has a single count. The gene calls are TRBV4-3 and TRBJ2-1; D is unresolved. CDR3 length equals 13 residues. CDR1 is LGHNA, CDR2 YSLEER, per germline. V lost 0 bases to trimming and J lost 4 bases, with 4 bases between them. CDR3 sequence: CASSQDPYNEQFF. CDR3 nucleotide sequence: TGCGCCAGCAGCCAAGACCCATACAATGAGCAGTTCTTC.

V gene TRBV4-1 combines with J gene TRBJ2-3, with D tentatively TRBD2 (5 bases). This CDR3 has 14 residues. Trimming shortened V by 4 bases and J by 5 bases, and 13 bases separated the two germline ends. CDR1 MGHRA and CDR2 YSYEKL come from the germline V gene. CDR3 region: CASSLAAGVDTQYF. Written as DNA, the CDR3 is TGCGCCAGCAGCCTCGCGGCCGGGGTAGATACGCAGTATTTT.

The rearrangement links TRBV5-1 to TRBJ2-7, with D unclear. From germline, CDR1 is SGHRS and CDR2 YFSETQ. Trimming stripped 4 bases from V and 2 bases from J, with 13 bases between. The CDR3 contains 14 residues. CDR3 residues: CASSESARPYEQYF. CDR3 nucleotide sequence: TGCGCCAGCAGCGAATCAGCTAGGCCCTACGAGCAGTACTTC. Based on the CDR3 plus reference TRBV5-1 and TRBJ2-7, the full variable domain is KAGVTQTPRYLIKTRGQQVTLSCSPISGHRSVSWYQQTPGQGLQFLFEYFSETQRNKGNFPGRFSGRQFSNSRSEMNVSTLELGDSALYLCASSESARPYEQYFGPGTRLTVT.

This chain links TRBV7-9 with TRBJ2-7; D possibly corresponds to TRBD2 (5 bases). V was clipped by 2 bases and J by 5 bases, with 13 bases between them. This CDR3 comprises 14 residues. CDR1 SEHNR and CDR2 FQNEAQ come from the germline V gene (reference sequence). The CDR3 DNA follows: TGTGCCAGCAGCTTATCCGGGGTCCGGGACGAGCAGTACTTC. It specifies CASSLSGVRDEQYF.

A single count supports this clone. J is TRBJ2-1 and V is TRBV5-4, with TRBD2 matching 11 bases. CDR1 SGHNT and CDR2 YYREEE come from the germline V gene (reference sequence). The CDR3 has 15 residues. Losses at the gene ends were 4 bases for V and 7 bases for J; bases not matched to a gene: 7. The CDR3 spells CASSNSGGAGNEQFF. DNA for the CDR3: TGTGCCAGCAGCAATAGCGGGGGGGCCGGGAATGAGCAGTTCTTC.

This clone was picked up one time. The genes are TRBV5-1 and TRBJ2-7, with a possible D match to TRBD1 (8 bases). V was shortened by 3 bases and J by 6 bases, with 19 bases between the two germline ends. CDR3 size: 15 residues. CDR1 SGHRS and CDR2 YFSETQ come from the germline V gene. Here the CDR3 DNA reads TGCGCCAGCAGCTCGGACGGACAGGGAGGGTCCGAGCAGTACTTC. Its translation: CASSSDGQGGSEQYF.

Only a few counts were recorded for this clone. The chain combines TRBV2 with TRBJ2-1, with D possibly being TRBD1 (6 bases). The CDR3 loop spans 15 amino acids. The germline V gene encodes CDR1 SNHLY and CDR2 FYNNEI. The ends were cut back, 4 bases at V and 4 bases at J, with 14 bases in the middle. CDR3 nucleotide sequence: TGTGCCAGCAGTGCTAGGCAGGGGAGTTACAATGAGCAGTTCTTC. Amino acids: CASSARQGSYNEQFF.

This clone is a singleton in its sample. The chain carries TRBV27 and TRBJ2-5; 9 bases fit TRBD2. Germline V CDR1 and CDR2: MNHEY, SMNVEV (reference sequence). After removal of 3 bases from V and 5 bases from J, the junction contained 4 bases not matched to a gene. The length of the CDR3 is 14 residues. Here the CDR3 DNA reads TGTGCCAGCAGTTTCCGCGGGAGGGCTGAGACCCAGTACTTC. It encodes CASSFRGRAETQYF.

This clone appeared once. The gene calls are TRBV20-1 and TRBJ2-3; 9 bases agree with TRBD2. Germline CDR1 DFQATT, CDR2 SNEGSKA (reference sequence). Trimming removed 3 bases from V and 5 bases from J; junction bases left unmatched: 3. This CDR3 region has 13 residues. CDR3 DNA sequence: TGCAGTGCTAGTCTGCGGGAGGGAGATACGCAGTATTTT. Translation gives CSASLREGDTQYF.

This rearrangement joins TRBV5-1 to TRBJ2-5, with D tentatively TRBD1 (6 bases). The CDR3 spans 14 residues. CDR1 is SGHRS, CDR2 YFSETQ, per germline. Trimming took off 4 bases at V and 7 bases at J, with 17 bases between the two ends. CDR3 amino acids: CASSPDRSGATQYF. The CDR3 DNA sequence: TGCGCCAGCAGCCCAGACAGGTCGGGTGCGACCCAGTACTTC. The full variable domain, its missing parts supplied by reference TRBV5-1 and TRBJ2-5, is KAGVTQTPRYLIKTRGQQVTLSCSPISGHRSVSWYQQTPGQGLQFLFEYFSETQRNKGNFPGRFSGRQFSNSRSEMNVSTLELGDSALYLCASSPDRSGATQYFGPGTRLLVL.

The chain uses TRBV30 and TRBJ1-4; a weak D match, TRBD1 (5 bases). V was clipped by 0 bases and J by 4 bases, with 9 bases between them. CDR3 length: 14 amino acids. CDR1 and CDR2 (germline): GTSNPN, SVGIG (reference sequence). CDR3 sequence: CAWSVGDSNEKLFF. CDR3 nucleotides: TGTGCCTGGAGTGTGGGTGACAGTAATGAAAAACTGTTTTTT.

This chain connects TRBV15 to TRBJ2-1; 11 bases fit TRBD2. This CDR3 region has 21 residues. After removal of 3 bases from V and 8 bases from J, the junction contained 24 bases not matched to a gene. CDR1 and CDR2 (germline): LNHNV, YYDKDF (reference sequence). The DNA of the CDR3 is TGTGCCACCAGCAGCAACAGGGCAGGGCTAGAGGTAGCGGGAGGGTTGGATGAGCAGTTCTTC. Translation: CATSSNRAGLEVAGGLDEQFF.